This T cell receptor (beta chain) came from a study of blood T cell repertoires in COVID-19. On the study more broadly: Samples representing acute and convalescent COVID-19 were sourced from the United States, Italy and Spain. From T cells, B-cell-depleted T cells, or PBMCs came the material, which was cDNA or gDNA.

While infection was still active, Seattle patients were enrolled and then followed longitudinally. After removal of 3 bases from V and 1 base from J, the junction contained 8 bases not matched to a gene. The CDR3 totals 18 residues. Germline V gene sequence: CDR1 SQVTM, CDR2 ANQGSEA. How the authors handled the data: Counts of nucleated cells, estimated from reference gene primer amplification, were obtained. Generated by immunoSEQ multiplex PCR, the TCRdb table keeps only in-frame clones and is missing some. That table gives V, J and clone size, and the DNA gave D and trimming. This table has 300,000 to 400,000 clones, approximately 87% appearing once.

The gene calls are TRBV29-1 and TRBJ2-1; 14 bases agree with TRBD2. The specimen sequenced was peripheral blood. The receptor's source is a woman in her forties or fifties with COVID-19, enrolled during active disease. The CDR3 sequence is CSVEETSGRAFSYNEQFF. The CDR3 DNA reads TGCAGCGTTGAGGAGACTAGCGGGAGGGCCTTTTCCTACAATGAGCAGTTCTTC.